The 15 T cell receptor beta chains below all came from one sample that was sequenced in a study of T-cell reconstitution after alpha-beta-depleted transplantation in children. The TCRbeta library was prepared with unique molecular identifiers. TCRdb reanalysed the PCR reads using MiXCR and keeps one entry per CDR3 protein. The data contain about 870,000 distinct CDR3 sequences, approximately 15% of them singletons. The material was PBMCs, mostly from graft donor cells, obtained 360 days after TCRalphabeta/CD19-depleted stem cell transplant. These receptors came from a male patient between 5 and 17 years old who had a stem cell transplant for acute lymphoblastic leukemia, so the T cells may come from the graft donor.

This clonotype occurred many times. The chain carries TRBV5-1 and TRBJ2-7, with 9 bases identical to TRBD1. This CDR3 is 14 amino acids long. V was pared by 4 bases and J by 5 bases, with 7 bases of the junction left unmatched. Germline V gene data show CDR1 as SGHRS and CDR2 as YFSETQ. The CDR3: CASSGDRGRNEQYF. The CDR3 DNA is TGCGCCAGCAGCGGTGACAGGGGGAGAAACGAGCAGTACTTC.

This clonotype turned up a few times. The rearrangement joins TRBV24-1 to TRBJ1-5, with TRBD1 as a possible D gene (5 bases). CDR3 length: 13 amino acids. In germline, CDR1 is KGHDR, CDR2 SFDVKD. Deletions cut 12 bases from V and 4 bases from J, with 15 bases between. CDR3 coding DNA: TGTGCCTGCGGGGCAGCTAATAATCAGCCCCAGCATTTT. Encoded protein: CACGAANNQPQHF.

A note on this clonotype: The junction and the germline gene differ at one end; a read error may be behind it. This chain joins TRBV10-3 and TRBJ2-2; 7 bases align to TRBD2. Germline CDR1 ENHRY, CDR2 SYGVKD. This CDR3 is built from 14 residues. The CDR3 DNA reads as TGTGCCATCAGTGAGTCGATATTCAGCGGGGAGCTGTATTTT. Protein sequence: CAISESIFSGELYF.

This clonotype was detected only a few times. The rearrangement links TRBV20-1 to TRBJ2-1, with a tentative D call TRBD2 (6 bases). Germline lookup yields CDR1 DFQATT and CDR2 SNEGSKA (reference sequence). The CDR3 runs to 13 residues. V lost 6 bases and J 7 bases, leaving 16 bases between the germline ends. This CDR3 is CSALLSGPNEQFF. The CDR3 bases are TGCAGTGCGTTACTTAGCGGTCCGAATGAGCAGTTCTTC.

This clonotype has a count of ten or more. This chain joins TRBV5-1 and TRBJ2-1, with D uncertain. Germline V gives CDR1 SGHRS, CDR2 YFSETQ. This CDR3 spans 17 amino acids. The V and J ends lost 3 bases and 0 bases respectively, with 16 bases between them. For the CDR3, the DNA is TGCGCCAGCAGCTACCACCAAGACTGCGGCTCCTACAATGAGCAGTTCTTC. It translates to CASSYHQDCGSYNEQFF.

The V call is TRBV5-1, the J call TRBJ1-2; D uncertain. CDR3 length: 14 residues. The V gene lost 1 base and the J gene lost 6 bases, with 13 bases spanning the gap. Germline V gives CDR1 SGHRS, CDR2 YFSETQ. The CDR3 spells CASSLRITGDGYTF. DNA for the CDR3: TGCGCCAGCAGCTTGCGGATAACGGGTGATGGCTACACCTTC.

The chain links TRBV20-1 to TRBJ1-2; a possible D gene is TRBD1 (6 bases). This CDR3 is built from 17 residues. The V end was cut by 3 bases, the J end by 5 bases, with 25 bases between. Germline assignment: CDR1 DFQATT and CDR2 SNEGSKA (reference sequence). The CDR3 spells CSASPLTGANVLYGYTF. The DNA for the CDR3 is TGCAGTGCTAGCCCCCTTACGGGGGCCAACGTTTTATATGGCTACACCTTC.

DNA of the CDR3: TGTGCCAGCATCCCCGCCGGGAATGAGCAGTTCTTC. Residues: CASIPAGNEQFF. The chain joins TRBV11-3 to TRBJ2-1; D uncertain. Germline V gene data show CDR1 as SGHNT and CDR2 as YENEEA. The CDR3 loop spans 12 amino acids. Trimming took off 7 bases at V and 7 bases at J, with 11 bases between the two ends. Filled out from reference TRBV11-3 and TRBJ2-1, the complete variable domain reads EAGVVQSPRYKIIEKKQPVAFWCNPISGHNTLYWYLQNLGQGPELLIRYENEEAVDDSQLPKDRFSAERLKGVDSTLKIQPAELGDSAVYLCASIPAGNEQFFGPGTRLTVL.

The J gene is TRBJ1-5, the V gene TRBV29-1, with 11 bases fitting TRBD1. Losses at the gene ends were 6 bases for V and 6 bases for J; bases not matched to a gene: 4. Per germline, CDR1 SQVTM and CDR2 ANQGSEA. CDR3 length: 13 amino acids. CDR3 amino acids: CSVPGQGGQPQHF. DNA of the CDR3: TGCAGCGTGCCGGGACAGGGGGGTCAGCCCCAGCATTTT.

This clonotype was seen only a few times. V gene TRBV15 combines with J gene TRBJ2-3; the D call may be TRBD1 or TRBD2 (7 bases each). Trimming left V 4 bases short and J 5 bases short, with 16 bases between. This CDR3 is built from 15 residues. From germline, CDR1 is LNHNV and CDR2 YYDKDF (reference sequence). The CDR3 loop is CATSTPGGGEDTQYF. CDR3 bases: TGTGCCACCAGCACCCCAGGGGGGGGGGAAGATACGCAGTATTTT. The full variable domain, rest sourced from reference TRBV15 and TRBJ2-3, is DAMVIQNPRYQVTQFGKPVTLSCSQTLNHNVMYWYQQKSSQAPKLLFHYYDKDFNNEADTPDNFQSRRPNTSFCFLDIRSPGLGDTAMYLCATSTPGGGEDTQYFGPGTRLTVL.

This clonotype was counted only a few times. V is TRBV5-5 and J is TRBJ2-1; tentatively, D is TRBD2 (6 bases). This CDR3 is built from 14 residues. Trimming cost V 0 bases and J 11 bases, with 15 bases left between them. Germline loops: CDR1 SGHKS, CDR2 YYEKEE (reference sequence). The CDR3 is CASSLVVAVNKQFF. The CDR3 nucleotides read TGTGCCAGCAGCTTGGTAGTAGCGGTTAATAAGCAGTTCTTC.

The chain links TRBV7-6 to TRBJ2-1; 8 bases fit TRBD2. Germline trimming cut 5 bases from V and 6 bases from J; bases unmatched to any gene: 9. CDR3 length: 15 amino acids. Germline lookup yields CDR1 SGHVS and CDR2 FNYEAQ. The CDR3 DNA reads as TGTGCCAGCAGCACCCTCGGACTAGCTGGCAATGAGCAGTTCTTC. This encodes CASSTLGLAGNEQFF.

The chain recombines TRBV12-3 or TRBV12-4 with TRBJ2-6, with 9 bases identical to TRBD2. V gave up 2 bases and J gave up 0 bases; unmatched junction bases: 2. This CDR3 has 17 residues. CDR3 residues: CASSLLAGVSGANVLTF. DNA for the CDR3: TGTGCCAGCAGTTTATTAGCGGGAGTCTCTGGGGCCAACGTCCTGACTTTC.

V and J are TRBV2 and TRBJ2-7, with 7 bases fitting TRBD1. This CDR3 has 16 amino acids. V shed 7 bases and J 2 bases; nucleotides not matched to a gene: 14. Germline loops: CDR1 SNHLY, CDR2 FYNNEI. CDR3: CASIELRGQLPYEQYF. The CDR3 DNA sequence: TGTGCCAGCATAGAACTTCGGGGACAGCTCCCCTACGAGCAGTACTTC.

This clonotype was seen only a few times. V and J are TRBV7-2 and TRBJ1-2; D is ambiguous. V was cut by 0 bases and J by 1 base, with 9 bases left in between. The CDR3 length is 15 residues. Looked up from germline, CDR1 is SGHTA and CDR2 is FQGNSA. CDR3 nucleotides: TGTGCCAGCAGCTTAGCCTGGGATTTTAACTATGGCTACACCTTC. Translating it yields CASSLAWDFNYGYTF.